This TCR beta chain stems from a study of post-analysis software for immune sequencing data. On the study more broadly: In terms of disease course, relapsing-remitting, secondary progressive and progressive-relapsing multiple sclerosis were included.

Germline V gene lookup returns CDR1 MNHEY and CDR2 SMNVEV (reference sequence). The CDR3 contains 16 residues. Trimming cost V 6 bases and J 0 bases, with 12 bases left between them. A word on this clonotype: The antigen is not known.

Incorporated into the TCR beta cDNA libraries were unique molecular identifiers, which served to reduce PCR and sequencing biases. The T cell input of roughly 0.95 to 10 million gave around 540,000 cDNA molecules. One entry per CDR3 protein results from TCRdb running MiXCR on the PCR reads. The data show a few hundred thousand distinct CDR3 sequences, with approximately 34% seen just once and roughly 6% held by the top ten. Overall study results and limits: When patients were compared with controls, four or five TRBV segments were more frequent, TRBV5-6, TRBV5-1 and TRBV20-1 among them. F-measure co-clustering was strong for batch-matched samples.

The rearrangement links TRBV27 to TRBJ1-6; D uncertain. The TCR comes from a girl aged 2 to 17 with multiple sclerosis. The sequencing sample was made of blood. The CDR3 reads CASRRSFGSYNSPLHF. CDR3 nucleotides: TGTGCCAGCAGGCGGTCGTTCGGCTCCTATAATTCACCCCTCCACTTT.